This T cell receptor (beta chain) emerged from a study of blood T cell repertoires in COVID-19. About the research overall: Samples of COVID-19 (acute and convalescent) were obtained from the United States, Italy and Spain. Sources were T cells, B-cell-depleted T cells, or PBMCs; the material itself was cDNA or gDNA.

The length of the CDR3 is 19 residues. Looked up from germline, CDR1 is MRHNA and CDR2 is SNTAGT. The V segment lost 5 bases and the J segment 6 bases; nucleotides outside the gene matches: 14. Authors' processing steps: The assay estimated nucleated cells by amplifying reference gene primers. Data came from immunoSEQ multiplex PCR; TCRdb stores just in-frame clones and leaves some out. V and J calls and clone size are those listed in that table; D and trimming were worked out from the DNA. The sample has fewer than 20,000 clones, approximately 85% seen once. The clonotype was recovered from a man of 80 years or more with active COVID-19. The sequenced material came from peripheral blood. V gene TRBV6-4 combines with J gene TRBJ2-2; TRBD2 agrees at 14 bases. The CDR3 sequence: CASSQGGLAGDGRPGELFF. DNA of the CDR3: TGTGCCAGCAGTCAAGGGGGACTAGCGGGAGACGGGAGACCCGGGGAGCTGTTTTTT.